The rows below give T cell receptor beta chains drawn from one sample of a study of T cell responses to AZD1222 COVID-19 vaccine. The method was immunoSEQ multiplex PCR; TCRdb's version includes in-frame clones alone and lacks a portion of them. The sample contains tens of thousands of clones, 60% to 85% of which appear only once. The sequenced sample was peripheral blood, obtained 28 days after the second AZD1222 dose. These receptors came from an adult who received the AZD1222 COVID-19 vaccine. Both conserved end residues are part of each CDR3. A D gene is named only where the DNA matches it firmly. The size of a clone is reported for some rows only, either as once, few or many, or as a class for expanded clones.

>.|.|TRBJ1-1|TRBV5-8
CASSYSKNTEAFF
TGTGCCAGCAGCTACAGCAAGAACACTGAAGCTTTCTTT
>.|once|TRBJ2-7|TRBV12-3/TRBV12-4
CASSFAPPYEQYF
TGTGCCAGCAGTTTTGCACCGCCGTACGAGCAGTACTTC
>TRBD1|.|TRBJ1-3|TRBV27
CASRRDSNSGNTIYF
TGTGCCAGCAGGCGGGACAGTAACTCTGGAAACACCATATATTTT
>.|.|TRBJ1-1|TRBV18
CASSQALNTEAFF
TGTGCCAGCTCGCAGGCGTTGAACACTGAAGCTTTCTTT
>TRBD2|.|TRBJ2-3|TRBV11-3
CASREASGATDTQYF
TGTGCCAGCAGAGAGGCTAGCGGGGCCACAGATACGCAGTATTTT
>.|.|TRBJ2-2|TRBV28
CASINGPNTGELFF
TGTGCCAGCATAAACGGACCGAACACCGGGGAGCTGTTTTTT
>TRBD1|.|TRBJ1-3|TRBV7-2
CASSRTGGNSGNTIYF
TGTGCCAGCAGCCGTACAGGGGGCAACTCTGGAAACACCATATATTTT
>TRBD1|.|TRBJ1-6|TRBV7-2
CASSSGQLNSPLHF
TGTGCCAGCAGCTCGGGACAGTTAAATTCACCCCTCCACTTT
>.|.|TRBJ1-1|TRBV7-9
CASSLSGDGTRGTEAFF
TGTGCCAGCAGCTTATCAGGTGACGGGACGCGGGGCACTGAAGCTTTCTTT
>.|.|TRBJ2-5|TRBV9
CASSGVAGGETQYF
TGTGCCAGCAGCGGTGTGGCCGGTGGGGAGACCCAGTACTTC
>.|.|TRBJ1-1|TRBV28
CASSYAFGQTANTEAFF
TGTGCCAGCAGTTACGCGTTCGGGCAGACGGCAAACACTGAAGCTTTCTTT
>.|.|TRBJ1-1|TRBV7-9
CASTQGRGNAEAFF
TGTGCCAGCACCCAAGGGCGAGGTAACGCTGAAGCTTTCTTT
>.|.|TRBJ1-2|TRBV28
CASSLGGYGYTF
TGTGCCAGCAGTTTAGGGGGCTATGGCTACACCTTC
>.|.|TRBJ2-5|TRBV7-7
CASSLARGTGETQYF
TGTGCTAGCAGCTTAGCACGTGGGACTGGAGAGACCCAGTACTTC
>.|.|TRBJ2-7|TRBV28
CASSSYSYEQYF
TGTGCCAGCAGTTCGTACTCCTACGAGCAGTACTTC
>.|.|TRBJ1-1|TRBV2
CASSPQGSTSTEAFF
TGTGCCAGCAGTCCGCAGGGGTCTACGTCCACTGAAGCTTTCTTT
>TRBD2|.|TRBJ2-1|TRBV9
CASSVAGSGGVNEQFF
TGTGCCAGCAGCGTAGCAGGTAGCGGGGGGGTAAATGAGCAGTTCTTC
>.|.|TRBJ1-5|TRBV5-1
CASSLTPGRGQPQHF
TGCGCCAGCAGCTTGACTCCCGGGAGGGGGCAGCCCCAGCATTTT
>TRBD2|once|TRBJ2-2|TRBV19
CASSIVGGMNTGELFF
TGTGCCAGTAGTATAGTGGGAGGGATGAACACCGGGGAGCTGTTTTTT
>.|.|TRBJ1-2|TRBV4-3
CPRSQLHSSDGYTF
TGCCCCCGCAGCCAACTCCACTCCTCGGACGGCTACACCTTC